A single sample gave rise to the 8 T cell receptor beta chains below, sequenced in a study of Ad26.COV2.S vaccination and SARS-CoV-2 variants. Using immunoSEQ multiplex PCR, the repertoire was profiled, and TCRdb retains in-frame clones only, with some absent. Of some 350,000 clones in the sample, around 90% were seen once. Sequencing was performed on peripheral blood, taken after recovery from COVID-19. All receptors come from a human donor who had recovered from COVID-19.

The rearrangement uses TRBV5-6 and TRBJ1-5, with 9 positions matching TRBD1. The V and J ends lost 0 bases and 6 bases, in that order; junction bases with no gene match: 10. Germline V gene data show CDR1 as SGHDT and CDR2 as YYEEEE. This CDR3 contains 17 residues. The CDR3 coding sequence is TGTGCCAGCAGCTTGGCCGGGGGGACAGGGAGGATTCAGCCCCAGCATTTT. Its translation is CASSLAGGTGRIQPQHF. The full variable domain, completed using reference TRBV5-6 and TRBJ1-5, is DAGVTQSPTHLIKTRGQQVTLRCSPKSGHDTVSWYQQALGQGPQFIFQYYEEEERQRGNFPDRFSGHQFPNYSSELNVNALLLGDSALYLCASSLAGGTGRIQPQHFGDGTRLSIL.

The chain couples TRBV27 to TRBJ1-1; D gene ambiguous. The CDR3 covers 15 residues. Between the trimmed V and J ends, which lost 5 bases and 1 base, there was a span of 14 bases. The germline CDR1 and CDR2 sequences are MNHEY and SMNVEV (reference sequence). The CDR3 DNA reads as TGTGCCAGCAGTCCTCTGACGGACGGGAACACTGAAGCTTTCTTT. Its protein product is CASSPLTDGNTEAFF.

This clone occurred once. Here the CDR3 DNA reads TGTGCCAGCAGCTTAGCGGCAGGGGGGACAGATACGCAGTATTTT. Its translation: CASSLAAGGTDTQYF. The rearrangement joins TRBV7-2 to TRBJ2-3; D might be TRBD1 (7 bases). Germline loops: CDR1 SGHTA, CDR2 FQGNSA. The V gene lost 0 bases and the J gene lost 3 bases, with 10 bases spanning the gap. This CDR3 has 15 residues.

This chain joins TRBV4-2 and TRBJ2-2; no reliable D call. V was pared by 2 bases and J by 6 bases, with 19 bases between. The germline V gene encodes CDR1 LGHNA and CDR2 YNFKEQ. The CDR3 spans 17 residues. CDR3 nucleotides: TGTGCCAGCAGCCAAACCCCCGTCGGTGGTGCTTCCGGGGAGCTGTTTTTT. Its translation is CASSQTPVGGASGELFF.

CDR3 bases: TGTGCCAGCTCACGTACCGAGACTCTCCTCGATGGCTACACCTTC. It translates to CASSRTETLLDGYTF. This rearrangement joins TRBV18 to TRBJ1-2, with no clear D. This CDR3 is 15 amino acids long. V was trimmed by 4 bases and J by 6 bases, leaving 18 bases between them. CDR1 and CDR2 (germline): KGHSH, LQKENI.

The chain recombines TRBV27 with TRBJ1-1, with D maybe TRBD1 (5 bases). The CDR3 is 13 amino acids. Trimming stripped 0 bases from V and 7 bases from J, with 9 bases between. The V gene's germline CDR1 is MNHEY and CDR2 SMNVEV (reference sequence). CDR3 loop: CASSLSGTGEAFF. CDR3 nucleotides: TGTGCCAGCAGTTTATCCGGGACGGGTGAAGCTTTCTTT.

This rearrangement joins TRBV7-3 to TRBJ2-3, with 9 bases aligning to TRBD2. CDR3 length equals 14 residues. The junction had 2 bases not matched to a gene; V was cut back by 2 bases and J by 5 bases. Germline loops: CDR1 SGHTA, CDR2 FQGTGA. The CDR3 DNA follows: TGTGCCAGCAGCTTAGCGGGGGGGATAGATACGCAGTATTTT. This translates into CASSLAGGIDTQYF.

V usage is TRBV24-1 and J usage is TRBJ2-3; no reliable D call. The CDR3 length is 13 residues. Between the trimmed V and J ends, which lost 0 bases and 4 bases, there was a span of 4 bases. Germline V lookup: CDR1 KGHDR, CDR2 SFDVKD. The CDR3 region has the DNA TGTGCCACCAGTGATTTGGACGCAGATACGCAGTATTTT. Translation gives CATSDLDADTQYF.